This T cell receptor (beta chain) was sequenced during a study of blood T cell repertoires in COVID-19. Overall study context: COVID-19 samples collected from the United States, Italy and Spain covered acute and convalescent phases. T cells, B-cell-depleted T cells, or PBMCs provided the cDNA or gDNA that served as material.

V was clipped by 1 base and J by 7 bases, with 7 bases between them. The length of the CDR3 is 12 residues. Germline CDR1 SGHAT, CDR2 FQNNGV. Original processing notes: Scientists estimated how many nucleated cells there were by amplifying reference gene primers. Profiling relied on immunoSEQ multiplex PCR, and the TCRdb table lists in-frame clones only, not all of them. V and J calls and clone size are as listed in that table; D and trimming were resolved from the DNA. The repertoire holds about 60,000 clones, with 85% to 90% as singletons. The rearrangement uses TRBV11-2 and TRBJ1-1; D unresolved. This TCR came from a man between 60 and 70 years old with acute or convalescent COVID-19. The specimen sequenced was peripheral blood. The CDR3 nucleotides read TGTGCCAGCAGCTTAGTGGGGAGTGAAGCTTTCTTT. It is translated as CASSLVGSEAFF. Supplemented by reference TRBV11-2 and TRBJ1-1, the full variable domain reads EAGVAQSPRYKIIEKRQSVAFWCNPISGHATLYWYQQILGQGPKLLIQFQNNGVVDDSQLPKDRFSAERLKGVDSTLKIQPAKLEDSAVYLCASSLVGSEAFFGQGTRLTVV.